This TCR beta chain originates from a study of blood T cell repertoires in COVID-19. About the research overall: Sample material is recorded as cDNA or gDNA derived from T cells, B-cell-depleted T cells, or PBMCs.

Categorization into cohorts depended on clinical history that participants reported. V lost 2 bases to trimming and J lost 2 bases; unmatched junction nucleotides: 18. This CDR3 region has 19 residues. Germline CDR1 GTSNPN, CDR2 SVGIG (reference sequence). Only a few counts were recorded for this clone. Generated by immunoSEQ multiplex PCR, the TCRdb table keeps only in-frame clones and is missing some. The table shows about 220,000 clones, with roughly 85% occurring only once. The source of this sequence is a woman in her thirties or forties with acute COVID-19. Material: PBMCs or T cells enriched from blood (not recorded which). This sequence joins TRBV30 and TRBJ1-3; 7 positions agree with TRBD1. This CDR3 reads CAWSIYRGIGRGAGNTIYF. The CDR3 bases are TGTGCCTGGAGTATATACAGGGGAATAGGGCGAGGCGCTGGAAACACCATATATTTT.